This T cell receptor beta chain is drawn from a study (dated by TCRdb to between 2015 and 2016). Looking at the study overall: Whether tumor-infiltrating Tregs in breast cancer are recruited from blood Tregs or converted in situ from other CD4+ T cell subsets was tested. The full study reports these points: The larger-cohort validation was restricted to a single TCR beta V-J rearrangement rather than whole repertoires. The TCR gene usage of tumor memory CD4+ T cells clustered together with blood and lymph node memory CD4+ cells and with lymph node naive CD4+ cells. The TCR alpha and beta sequences of tumor-infiltrating Tregs showed the greatest overlap with tumor naive CD4+ T cells, followed by blood naive CD4+ T cells.

The Miltenyi Naive CD4+ T Cell Isolation kit was used to purify naive CD4+ T cells, and Tregs were depleted with CD25 microbeads. Tregs, naive and memory CD4+ T cells from tumor, blood and ipsilateral draining lymph nodes of 4 or 5 breast cancer patients underwent full-length TCR alpha and beta sequencing. Tumor tissue and lymph nodes obtained from ipsilateral axillary dissection were perfused with PBS, minced and then digested with collagenase I and hyaluronidase. A purity exceeding 90% was confirmed by FACS for the sorted cell populations. This clonotype was counted a few times. What this receptor recognizes is not known. The input lacks base qualities; no much larger clone sits a single base away. The CDR3 covers 11 residues, taking in both the cysteine and the phenylalanine. Of the read, only the CDR3 DNA is kept; its 33 bases are in frame from base 1. The germline V gene encodes CDR1 SQVTM and CDR2 ANQGSEA. V and J are truncated by 3 bases and 5 bases respectively, leaving an intervening sequence of 6 bases.

Full-length TCR variable regions were amplified by 5' RACE PCR with constant-region reverse primers, followed by semi-nested PCR with Nested Universal Primer A. Using the ReliaPrep RNA Cell Miniprep System, total RNA was extracted, and the SMARTer RACE 5'/3' Kit was then used to reverse transcribe the RNA into 5'RACE-ready cDNA. Multiplex adaptors were used to barcode the full-length TCR alpha and beta libraries, which were then sequenced on an Illumina MiSeq. In the original analysis: Sequencing data were pooled across the five patients for each of nine subset-tissue groups and compared by unsupervised clustering of TCR gene usage. The Morisita-Horn index was used to calculate repertoire similarity, with shared sequences weighted according to their contribution to each repertoire. TCRdb handled the public reads itself, with Q25 trimming in fastp and clone calling in MiXCR, and kept productive beta chains. Rows are unified per CDR3 protein, each entry keeping the most common DNA and genes. Clone size and V and J calls follow TCRdb, not the original study. The sample yields 9,000 to 13,000 distinct CDR3 sequences; 45% to 50% were counted once. The biggest ten clones account for around 12% of the sample.

The chain is assembled from TRBV29-1 and TRBJ2-3; no confident D gene assignment can be made. The receptor comes from a female donor with breast cancer. Sequences were obtained from tumor-infiltrating naive CD4+ T cells sorted from the breast tumor. The sample's cell subset or site label, in plain terms: naive CD4+ T cells, CD4+CD45RA+CD25-. The CDR3 protein sequence reads: CSVDSGDTQYF. The nucleotides read TGCAGCGTTGATTCGGGAGATACGCAGTATTTT.